This T cell receptor beta chain was obtained from a study of blood T cell repertoires in COVID-19. Study-wide background: COVID-19 samples, acute and convalescent, were from the United States, Italy and Spain. PBMCs, B-cell-depleted T cells, or T cells provided the cDNA or gDNA that made up the material.

In the study's own analysis: Reference gene primer amplification gave nucleated cell count estimates. Assay: immunoSEQ multiplex PCR; the TCRdb copy retains only in-frame clones and omits some. Clone size and V and J calls were adopted from that table, with D and trimming inferred from the DNA. The table lists approximately 180,000 clones, roughly 85% of them singletons. Germline CDR1 reads SGDLS; CDR2 reads YYNGEE. CDR3 length equals 15 residues. V was clipped by 2 bases and J by 1 base, with 7 bases between them. This clone was counted once. This TCR was sampled from a human donor with active or convalescent COVID-19. The donor label of this sample is uncertain. Material: peripheral blood. The chain carries TRBV9 and TRBJ1-6; D ambiguous. The CDR3 sequence is CASSVGGSYNSPLHF. CDR3 in DNA: TGTGCCAGCAGCGTCGGAGGGTCCTATAATTCACCCCTCCACTTT.